A single sample gave rise to the 20 T cell receptor beta chains below, sequenced in a study of TIL therapy for anti-PD-1-resistant metastatic lung cancer. The libraries were made with immunoSEQ v3. Sequenced by immunoSEQ multiplex PCR; TCRdb stores in-frame clones only, minus some. Of some 52,000 clones listed, 79% are singletons. Specified time point: pre-treatment sample, taken before nivolumab and TIL therapy. This material consisted of blood, taken at baseline. These receptors were obtained from a woman aged 30 to 85 with non-small cell lung cancer.

This clone turned up a few times. The chain uses TRBV2 and TRBJ1-4, with D possibly being TRBD1 (6 bases). V was clipped by 6 bases and J by 3 bases, with 11 bases between them. The CDR3 loop spans 14 amino acids. From germline, CDR1 is SNHLY and CDR2 FYNNEI. This chain's CDR3 is CASRMDSSNEKLFF. CDR3 DNA sequence: TGTGCCAGCAGGATGGACAGCTCTAATGAAAAACTGTTTTTT.

This sequence joins TRBV29-1 and TRBJ1-2; maybe TRBD1 (6 bases). Trimming cost V 7 bases and J 8 bases, with 17 bases left between them. Per the germline V gene, CDR1 is SQVTM and CDR2 is ANQGSEA. The CDR3 contains 12 residues. The CDR3 loop is CSGTGLSEGYTF. CDR3 in DNA: TGCAGCGGTACAGGGTTATCAGAGGGCTACACCTTC. Full variable domain (remainder filled in from reference TRBV29-1 and TRBJ1-2): SAVISQKPSRDICQRGTSLTIQCQVDSQVTMMFWYRQQPGQSLTLIATANQGSEATYESGFVIDKFPISRPNLTFSTLTVSNMSPEDSSIYLCSGTGLSEGYTFGSGTRLTVV.

The rearrangement joins TRBV7-9 to TRBJ1-2; the D gene is possibly TRBD1 (6 bases). The germline V gene encodes CDR1 SEHNR and CDR2 FQNEAQ (reference sequence). The CDR3 consists of 18 residues. V lost 5 bases and J 2 bases, leaving 24 bases between the germline ends. CDR3 amino acids: CASSPPKRDRRINYGYTF. DNA for the CDR3: TGTGCCAGCAGCCCACCGAAAAGAGACAGGAGGATAAACTATGGCTACACCTTC.

The V call is TRBV5-1, the J call TRBJ2-1; 11 nucleotides agree with TRBD2. V was pared by 0 bases and J by 4 bases, with 9 bases of the junction left unmatched. Germline V gene sequence: CDR1 SGHRS, CDR2 YFSETQ. The CDR3 has 18 residues. The CDR3 DNA sequence: TGCGCCAGCAGCTTGGCCTGGCTAGCGGGGGGTGATTACAATGAGCAGTTCTTC. Protein product: CASSLAWLAGGDYNEQFF.

The V call is TRBV7-9, the J call TRBJ1-5; a weak D match, TRBD1 (5 bases). Trimming left V 2 bases short and J 7 bases short, with 9 bases between. CDR3 size: 13 residues. Germline V gives CDR1 SEHNR, CDR2 FQNEAQ (reference sequence). In nucleotides, the CDR3 is TGTGCCAGCAGCTTATTAGGGGAACAGCCCCAGCATTTT. Its translation is CASSLLGEQPQHF.

The V and J genes are TRBV5-6 and TRBJ1-5; TRBD1 matches 8 bases. V dropped 1 base and J dropped 5; count of bases not matched to a gene: 2. The CDR3 has 14 residues. Germline V gene lookup returns CDR1 SGHDT and CDR2 YYEEEE. The CDR3 here is CASSLPGGDQPQHF. DNA for the CDR3: TGTGCCAGCAGCTTGCCAGGGGGCGATCAGCCCCAGCATTTT.

The chain uses TRBV29-1 and TRBJ2-7; possibly TRBD1 or TRBD2 for D (5 bases each). Germline V gene data show CDR1 as SQVTM and CDR2 as ANQGSEA. The length of the CDR3 is 14 residues. Trimming shortened V by 6 bases and J by 0 bases, and 15 bases separated the two germline ends. For the CDR3, the DNA is TGCAGCGTGAGACCCGGGACGAGCTCCTACGAGCAGTACTTC. Its protein product is CSVRPGTSSYEQYF.

This chain links TRBV2 with TRBJ1-4; the D is unclear. The CDR3 spans 13 residues. In germline, CDR1 is SNHLY, CDR2 FYNNEI. V was clipped by 8 bases and J by 7 bases, with 14 bases between them. CDR3 nucleotides: TGTGCCAGCCGGCCTTTCGCGAGTGAAAAACTGTTTTTT. It translates to CASRPFASEKLFF.

V and J are TRBV5-4 and TRBJ1-2; D gene uncertain. The CDR3 is 11 amino acids. Deletions cut 0 bases from V and 3 bases from J, with 0 bases between. From germline, CDR1 is SGHNT and CDR2 YYREEE (reference sequence). CDR3 sequence reads: CASSLDYGYTF. DNA for the CDR3: TGTGCCAGCAGCTTGGACTATGGCTACACCTTC.

J is TRBJ2-1 and V is TRBV19; 8 bases map to TRBD1. The CDR3 totals 15 residues. Germline CDR1 reads LNHDA; CDR2 reads SQIVND (reference sequence). Germline trimming cut 7 bases from V and 1 base from J; bases unmatched to any gene: 6. In DNA form, the CDR3 reads TGTGCCAGTACTAGCCAGGGGGCGTCCTACAATGAGCAGTTCTTC. This encodes CASTSQGASYNEQFF.

The chain carries TRBV4-1 and TRBJ1-3; D might be TRBD1 (5 bases). The V end lost 6 bases, the J end lost 2 bases, and 11 bases lay between the germline ends. CDR1 and CDR2 (germline): MGHRA, YSYEKL. The CDR3 consists of 14 residues. The CDR3 coding sequence is TGCGCCAGCAGAGGGGCCGGGGCTGGAAACACCATATATTTT. Amino acids: CASRGAGAGNTIYF.

J is TRBJ2-7 and V is TRBV20-1; possibly TRBD1 for D (6 bases). Trimming removed 5 bases at V and 6 bases at J, with 11 bases between. Germline CDR1 reads DFQATT; CDR2 reads SNEGSKA (reference sequence). The CDR3 extends over 11 amino acids. The CDR3 nucleotides read TGCAGTGCTGCCCGGGACACCGAGCAGTACTTC. This translates into CSAARDTEQYF.

The chain recombines TRBV19 with TRBJ2-2, with 11 bases fitting TRBD2. Germline loops: CDR1 LNHDA, CDR2 SQIVND (reference sequence). This CDR3 has 16 amino acids. The V segment lost 6 bases and the J segment 8 bases; nucleotides outside the gene matches: 11. The CDR3 DNA reads as TGTGCCAGTAGCCCTCCTACTAGCGGGGGATGGGGGGAGCTGTTTTTT. It encodes CASSPPTSGGWGELFF.

V is TRBV10-3 and J is TRBJ2-3; possible D gene TRBD1, 5 bases. The V gene lost 3 bases and the J gene lost 2 bases, with 9 bases spanning the gap. This CDR3 has 14 residues. Germline loops: CDR1 ENHRY, CDR2 SYGVKD. The DNA for the CDR3 is TGTGCCATCAGTGACCCAGGGTTCACAGATACGCAGTATTTT. It codes for CAISDPGFTDTQYF.

The rearrangement links TRBV9 to TRBJ2-3; D not resolved. V was trimmed by 0 bases and J by 6 bases, leaving 8 bases between them. Germline CDR1 and CDR2: SGDLS and YYNGEE. CDR3 size: 13 residues. The CDR3 bases are TGTGCCAGCAGCGTAGATCGGTTTGATACGCAGTATTTT. Its protein product is CASSVDRFDTQYF.

In nucleotides, the CDR3 is TGCGCCAGCAGCTGGGGGCCTAGCGGAGAAAATGAGCAGTTCTTC. Protein product: CASSWGPSGENEQFF. The J gene is TRBJ2-1, the V gene TRBV5-1; weak D call: TRBD2 (7 bases). In germline, CDR1 is SGHRS, CDR2 YFSETQ. The CDR3 consists of 15 residues. V was cut by 3 bases and J by 7 bases, with 17 bases left in between.

This chain links TRBV7-2 with TRBJ2-3, with TRBD2 identical over 7 bases. The CDR3 totals 15 residues. Germline loops: CDR1 SGHTA, CDR2 FQGNSA. Losses at the gene ends were 1 base for V and 2 bases for J; bases not matched to a gene: 3. CDR3 region: CASSLVAGDTDTQYF. As DNA, the CDR3 is TGTGCCAGCAGCTTAGTGGCGGGGGACACAGATACGCAGTATTTT.

V and J are TRBV28 and TRBJ1-1, with D possibly matching TRBD1 (6 bases). This CDR3 region has 20 residues. Trimming took 5 bases from V and 1 from J, leaving 29 bases between them. Germline assignment: CDR1 MDHEN and CDR2 SYDVKM. CDR3 in amino acids: CASSIRGRRGASFRNTEAFF. The DNA for the CDR3 is TGTGCCAGCAGTATACGAGGCCGAAGGGGGGCAAGTTTTCGGAACACTGAAGCTTTCTTT.

The chain couples TRBV28 to TRBJ1-1; the D gene is possibly TRBD1 (5 bases). This CDR3 has 18 amino acids. Trimming cost V 4 bases and J 3 bases, with 24 bases left between them. The germline gives CDR1 MDHEN, CDR2 SYDVKM. Written as DNA, the CDR3 is TGTGCCAGCAGTTCTGTTCCAGGGATGAGTGTTAGGGACACTGAAGCTTTCTTT. Protein: CASSSVPGMSVRDTEAFF.

This clone was found a few times. V gene TRBV4-1 combines with J gene TRBJ1-3; D remains unclear. This CDR3 contains 15 residues. V was shortened by 2 bases and J by 0 bases, with 8 bases between the two germline ends. Germline values: CDR1 MGHRA, CDR2 YSYEKL. Here the CDR3 DNA reads TGCGCCAGCAGCCAACGGACGGGCTCTGGAAACACCATATATTTT. Encoded protein: CASSQRTGSGNTIYF.